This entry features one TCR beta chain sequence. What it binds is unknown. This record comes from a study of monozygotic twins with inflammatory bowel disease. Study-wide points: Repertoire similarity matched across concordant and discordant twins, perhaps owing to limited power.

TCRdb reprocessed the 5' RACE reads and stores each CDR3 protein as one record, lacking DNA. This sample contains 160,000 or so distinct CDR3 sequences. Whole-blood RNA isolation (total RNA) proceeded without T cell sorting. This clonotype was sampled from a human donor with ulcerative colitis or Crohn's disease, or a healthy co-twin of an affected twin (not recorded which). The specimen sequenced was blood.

CDR3 sequence reads: CASSFPNEKLFF. The V call is TRBV5-4, the J call TRBJ1-4. Germline V lookup: CDR1 SGHNT, CDR2 YYREEE (reference sequence). The CDR3 is 12 amino acids.